Presented here are 4 T cell receptor beta chains from one specimen sequenced in a study of T-cell reconstitution after alpha-beta-depleted transplantation in children. Unique molecular identifiers were used to barcode this TCRbeta library. TCRdb called the PCR reads again in MiXCR, with one record for every CDR3 protein. The data show around 480,000 distinct CDR3 sequences, approximately 29% seen once. The sample here was PBMCs from the stem cell graft donor, taken from the stem cell graft. These receptors originate from a human donor who donated a stem cell graft to a child with aplastic anemia.

The sample holds a few counts of this clonotype. V gene TRBV5-1 combines with J gene TRBJ2-2, with no clear D. This CDR3 has 13 amino acids. Germline V gene data show CDR1 as SGHRS and CDR2 as YFSETQ. V was cut by 3 bases and J by 4 bases, with 7 bases left in between. CDR3 coding DNA: TGCGCCAGCAGCTCTAAAGGCACCGGGGAGCTGTTTTTT. Translation: CASSSKGTGELFF.

The CDR3 DNA reads TGTGCCATCAGTGAGTCCCGTCAGGAGCAGTTCTTC. It encodes CAISESRQEQFF. The rearrangement uses TRBV10-3 and TRBJ2-1; D is uncertain. CDR1 is ENHRY and CDR2 is SYGVKD in the germline V gene. Trimming took off 0 bases at V and 10 bases at J, with 7 bases between the two ends. The CDR3 loop spans 12 amino acids.

The chain employs TRBV6-1 and TRBJ1-4, with a weak D call TRBD1 (6 bases). The germline V gene encodes CDR1 MNHNS and CDR2 SASEGT. Trimming cost V 8 bases and J 0 bases, with 16 bases left between them. This CDR3 is 16 amino acids long. This chain's CDR3 is CASWGQGRSTNEKLFF. The CDR3 DNA sequence: TGTGCCAGCTGGGGCCAGGGGCGCTCAACTAATGAAAAACTGTTTTTT.

There are a few counts of this clonotype. The chain couples TRBV12-3 or TRBV12-4 to TRBJ2-7; perhaps D is TRBD1 or TRBD2 (5 bases each). The ends were cut back, 4 bases at V and 3 bases at J, with 16 bases in the middle. The CDR3 loop spans 15 amino acids. The CDR3 DNA is TGTGCCAGCAGTTCGGGGCCTTCCCTATACTACGAGCAGTACTTC. Translation gives CASSSGPSLYYEQYF.